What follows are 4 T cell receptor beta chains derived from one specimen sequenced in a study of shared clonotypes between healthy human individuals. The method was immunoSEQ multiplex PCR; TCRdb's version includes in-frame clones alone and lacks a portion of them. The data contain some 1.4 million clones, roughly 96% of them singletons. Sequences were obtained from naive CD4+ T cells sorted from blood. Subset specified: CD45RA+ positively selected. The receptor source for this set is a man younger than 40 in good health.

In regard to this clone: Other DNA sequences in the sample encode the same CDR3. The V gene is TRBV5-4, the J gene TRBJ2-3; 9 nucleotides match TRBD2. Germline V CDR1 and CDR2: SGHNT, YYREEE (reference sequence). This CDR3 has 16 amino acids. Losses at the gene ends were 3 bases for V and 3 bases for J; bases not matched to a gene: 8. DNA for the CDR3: TGTGCCAGCAGCTCACCGACTAGCGGAGTAACAGATACGCAGTATTTT. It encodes CASSSPTSGVTDTQYF.

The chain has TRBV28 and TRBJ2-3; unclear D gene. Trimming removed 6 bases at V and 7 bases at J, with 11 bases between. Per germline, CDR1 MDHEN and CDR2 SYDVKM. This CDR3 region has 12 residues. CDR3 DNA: TGTGCCAGCAGCCCAAGGTCCTATACGCAGTATTTT. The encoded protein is CASSPRSYTQYF.

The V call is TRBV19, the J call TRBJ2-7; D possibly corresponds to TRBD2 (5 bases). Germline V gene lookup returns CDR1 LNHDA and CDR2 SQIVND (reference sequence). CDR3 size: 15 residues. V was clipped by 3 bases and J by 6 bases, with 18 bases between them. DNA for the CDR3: TGTGCCAGTAGTATGCCCCTCGGCGGGTTTGGCGAGCAGTACTTC. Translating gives CASSMPLGGFGEQYF.

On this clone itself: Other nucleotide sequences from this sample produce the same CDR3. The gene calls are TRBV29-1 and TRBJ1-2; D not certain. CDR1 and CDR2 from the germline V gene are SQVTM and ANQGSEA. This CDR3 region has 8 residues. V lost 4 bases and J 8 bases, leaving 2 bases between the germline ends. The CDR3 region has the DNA TGCAGCGTTGGGGGCTACACCTTC. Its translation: CSVGGYTF.